This T cell receptor (beta chain) is from a study of cytomegalovirus exposure and HLA in healthy donors. About the study: Of some 410 genotyped donors, around 86% grouped in the Caucasian-associated ancestry cluster.

As regards this clone: Its specificity is unknown.

V shed 5 bases and J 3 bases; nucleotides not matched to a gene: 3. The CDR3 length is 13 residues. Looked up from germline, CDR1 is SGHTA and CDR2 is FQGTGA. Study conclusions and caveats: Immune exposure was documented only through CMV serostatus. Cytomegalovirus-associated TCR beta chains were listed, numbering some 150.

Use of 60 Vbeta and 13 Jbeta primers characterized the PCR. The repertoire was sequenced with immunoSEQ multiplex PCR; TCRdb's copy has only in-frame clones and lacks some. The table lists approximately 100,000 clones, roughly 74% of them singletons. This TCR derives from a woman between 40 and 50 years old in good health and CMV-seronegative. Specimen: PBMCs. J is TRBJ2-5 and V is TRBV7-3; 7 bases agree with TRBD1. The CDR3 bases are TGTGCCAGCAGCCCCGGGACAGAAGAGACCCAGTACTTC. Amino acid sequence: CASSPGTEETQYF.